The 15 T cell receptor beta chains listed next were all sequenced from one sample in a study of T-cell memory formation after mild COVID-19. From the 5' RACE reads, TCRdb called clonotypes with MiXCR, one entry per CDR3 protein. This table has around 250,000 distinct CDR3 sequences, 15% to 20% appearing once. Sequencing used PBMCs or a T cell subset sorted from them (not recorded which). The receptors come from a man aged 18 to 29 who had mild COVID-19 (a few samples of this study predate the infection). Cell type and time point are not known.

This clonotype turned up a few times. The V gene is TRBV5-4, the J gene TRBJ1-1; the match to TRBD1 covers 7 bases. The germline CDR1 and CDR2 sequences are SGHNT and YYREEE (reference sequence). The V gene end was trimmed by 4 bases and the J gene end by 8 bases; junction bases not matched to a gene: 8. The CDR3 spans 13 residues. The CDR3 DNA reads as TGTGCCAGCAGCCCCGACAGGGCGAGAGAAGCTTTCTTT. It yields the protein CASSPDRAREAFF. The full variable domain, with the rest looked up from reference TRBV5-4 and TRBJ1-1, is ETGVTQSPTHLIKTRGQQVTLRCSSQSGHNTVSWYQQALGQGPQFIFQYYREEENGRGNFPPRFSGLQFPNYSSELNVNALELDDSALYLCASSPDRAREAFFGQGTRLTVV.

In its sample, this clonotype was seen a few times. Germline is not matched at one junction end, which may reflect a read error. The chain recombines TRBV5-1 with TRBJ1-2; TRBD1 matches 11 bases. The CDR3 covers 15 residues. Looked up from germline, CDR1 is SGHRS and CDR2 is YFSETQ. CDR3 DNA sequence: TGCGTCAGCAGCGGAGTCGGGACAGGGGGTCATGGCTACACCTTC. It is translated as CVSSGVGTGGHGYTF.

This clonotype was detected ten times or more. The V and J genes are TRBV5-1 and TRBJ2-3; the match to TRBD2 covers 10 bases. The CDR3 totals 17 residues. Germline CDR1 reads SGHRS; CDR2 reads YFSETQ. V lost 5 bases to trimming and J lost 0 bases; unmatched junction nucleotides: 9. For the CDR3, the DNA is TGCGCCAGCAGTTCCTCCTGGACTAGCGGAAGCACAGATACGCAGTATTTT. This encodes CASSSSWTSGSTDTQYF.

The genes are TRBV6-2 or TRBV6-3 and TRBJ2-3; weak D call: TRBD1 (5 bases). CDR3 length: 12 residues. Trimming removed 8 bases from V and 3 bases from J, with 9 bases in between. The V gene's germline CDR1 is MNHEY and CDR2 SVGEGT. The DNA of the CDR3 is TGTGCCAGCGGCAGGGCAACAGATACGCAGTATTTT. This translates into CASGRATDTQYF.

The chain is built from TRBV4-3 and TRBJ1-1; D remains ambiguous. V was shortened by 1 base and J by 1 base, with 7 bases between the two germline ends. The germline V gene has CDR1 LGHNA and CDR2 YSLEER. The CDR3 extends over 14 amino acids. This CDR3 is CASSQVAGNTEAFF. As DNA, the CDR3 is TGCGCCAGCAGCCAAGTAGCGGGGAACACTGAAGCTTTCTTT.

The genes are TRBV6-1 and TRBJ1-2; 7 positions agree with TRBD1. The V and J ends lost 2 bases and 1 base, in that order; junction bases with no gene match: 10. Germline CDR1 reads MNHNS; CDR2 reads SASEGT. The length of the CDR3 is 17 residues. The CDR3 DNA reads as TGTGCCAGCAGTGAAAGCAGACAGGGATATCGTAACTATGGCTACACCTTC. Residues: CASSESRQGYRNYGYTF.

This clonotype was observed many times. This chain uses TRBV5-6 with TRBJ2-4; no reliable D call. The CDR3 spans 13 residues. Germline CDR1 and CDR2: SGHDT and YYEEEE. Trimming removed 4 bases at V and 0 bases at J, with 5 bases between. The chain's CDR3 is CASSRLAKNIQYF. The CDR3 coding sequence is TGTGCCAGCAGCCGACTAGCCAAAAACATTCAGTACTTC. Full variable domain (outside the CDR3, taken from reference TRBV5-6 and TRBJ2-4): DAGVTQSPTHLIKTRGQQVTLRCSPKSGHDTVSWYQQALGQGPQFIFQYYEEEERQRGNFPDRFSGHQFPNYSSELNVNALLLGDSALYLCASSRLAKNIQYFGAGTRLSVL.

This clonotype turned up a few times. The chain has TRBV20-1 and TRBJ1-2, with 9 bases matching TRBD1. In germline, CDR1 is DFQATT, CDR2 SNEGSKA (reference sequence). The junction had 19 bases not matched to a gene; V was cut back by 6 bases and J by 8 bases. The CDR3 extends over 16 amino acids. The CDR3 sequence: CSAPRLPKDRGRGYTF. CDR3 bases: TGCAGTGCCCCGCGCCTTCCTAAGGACAGGGGAAGGGGCTACACCTTC.

In its sample, this clonotype was seen a few times. The V call is TRBV18, the J call TRBJ2-3; D tentatively fits TRBD1 or TRBD2 (5 bases each). The V gene's germline CDR1 is KGHSH and CDR2 LQKENI. Trimming took 6 bases from V and 2 from J, leaving 12 bases between them. CDR3 size: 14 residues. DNA for the CDR3: TGTGCCAGCTCGAGGGGACGCCTCACAGATACGCAGTATTTT. Its protein is CASSRGRLTDTQYF.

The rearrangement uses TRBV7-2 and TRBJ2-5; no clear D. Germline V CDR1 and CDR2: SGHTA, FQGNSA. V lost 5 bases and J lost 0, with 10 bases in between. CDR3 length: 14 amino acids. CDR3: CASSRTAYQETQYF. In DNA form, the CDR3 reads TGTGCCAGCAGCCGGACGGCCTACCAAGAGACCCAGTACTTC.

V gene TRBV11-3 combines with J gene TRBJ2-2, with D possibly being TRBD1 (6 bases). Trimming took 4 bases from V and 0 from J, leaving 9 bases between them. The CDR3 contains 15 residues. Germline V CDR1 and CDR2: SGHNT, YENEEA. CDR3 amino acids: CASSWTDSNTGELFF. CDR3 DNA sequence: TGTGCCAGCAGCTGGACAGACTCGAACACCGGGGAGCTGTTTTTT.

This clonotype was recorded a few times. The CDR3 DNA sequence: TGTGCCAGCAAATCAAGCACGAACGAGCAGTACTTC. Amino acid sequence: CASKSSTNEQYF. The chain recombines TRBV6-5 with TRBJ2-7, with unresolved D. The CDR3 consists of 12 residues. In germline, CDR1 is MNHEY, CDR2 SVGAGI. V lost 7 bases, J lost 5 bases, and 12 bases lay in between.

The V gene is TRBV2, the J gene TRBJ2-5; D ambiguous. Trimming took 8 bases from V and 1 from J, leaving 8 bases between them. Germline V CDR1 and CDR2: SNHLY, FYNNEI. This CDR3 comprises 12 residues. The CDR3 here is CASRPSQETQYF. CDR3 DNA sequence: TGTGCCAGCCGCCCTTCCCAAGAGACCCAGTACTTC.

The V and J genes are TRBV7-9 and TRBJ2-1; D may be TRBD1 (6 bases). The CDR3 runs to 15 residues. The germline V gene encodes CDR1 SEHNR and CDR2 FQNEAQ (reference sequence). The V and J ends lost 5 bases and 2 bases respectively, with 13 bases between them. The CDR3 DNA sequence: TGTGCCAGCAGCCAGCGACAGGCAGCCTACAATGAGCAGTTCTTC. This gives the protein CASSQRQAAYNEQFF.

In its sample, this clonotype was seen a few times. The chain recombines TRBV7-6 with TRBJ2-1, with D possibly being TRBD2 (6 bases). This CDR3 contains 15 residues. Germline V CDR1 and CDR2: SGHVS, FNYEAQ. The ends were cut back, 3 bases at V and 6 bases at J, with 15 bases in the middle. CDR3 bases: TGTGCCAGCAGCTTTACTAGCCCCAGCTTCAATGAGCAGTTCTTC. The encoded protein is CASSFTSPSFNEQFF.